The present entry profiles one TCR beta chain with its context. What it recognizes is unknown. The entry originates in a study of regulatory dendritic cells for organ transplantation. TCRdb keeps only in-frame clones here, not all; method: immunoSEQ multiplex PCR. The profile shows some 11,000 clones, roughly 82% of them singletons. Study conclusions and caveats: Mature dendritic cells appeared to drive more memory CD8+ clonal expansion than regulatory ones.

Per germline, CDR1 WNHNN and CDR2 SYGVQD (reference sequence). Trimming left V 8 bases short and J 6 bases short, with 17 bases between. This CDR3 spans 14 amino acids. Sorted subsets were CFSE-labeled and cultured approximately 5 days with allogeneic dendritic cells. The sequenced material came from memory CD4+ T cells from blood cultured with regulatory dendritic cells. Subset here: CD45RO+ memory T cells. The source is a human donor in good health. The rearrangement joins TRBV10-1 to TRBJ2-1; tentatively, D is TRBD1 (6 bases). CDR3 amino acids: CASRFSTGFNEQFF. The DNA for the CDR3 is TGCGCCAGCCGATTTTCTACAGGGTTCAATGAGCAGTTCTTC.